The source of this TCR beta chain is a study of shared clonotypes between healthy human individuals. In the study overall: The study enrolled two women and a few men aged 18 to 49. General study results and limits: Estimated richness was generally greater in naive than memory subsets.

CDR1 and CDR2 (germline): MNHEY, SVGAGI. V lost 0 bases and J lost 2, with 7 bases in between. The CDR3 contains 14 residues. Terminally differentiated effector memory CD45RA+ cells were left out of the naive CD8 fraction, which was CD45RO-negative and positively selected for CCR7. The method was immunoSEQ multiplex PCR; TCRdb's version includes in-frame clones alone and lacks a portion of them. The sample includes about 2.1 million clones, roughly 95% of them seen just once. On this clone: Antigen unknown.

Sequenced material: naive CD8+ T cells from PBMCs. This TCR came from a man younger than 30 in good health. Some clones in this sample may be carry-over from other donors' samples. The chain links TRBV6-5 to TRBJ1-2; a possible D gene is TRBD1 (5 bases). CDR3 DNA sequence: TGTGCCAGCAGTTACTCGGGGCCAAACTATGGCTACACCTTC. Translation: CASSYSGPNYGYTF.